This T cell receptor beta chain derives from a study of CD8+ T cells in alopecia areata. The wider study: The drug, oral tofacitinib, was given to treated patients at 5 to 10 mg twice daily. Overall study results and limits: Tissue-resident alphabeta T cells belonging to normal skin likewise get sequenced within scalp specimens.

Obtained from alopecia areata patients were lesional scalp punch biopsies along with peripheral blood. cDNA prepared by RNA extraction and subsequent reverse transcription served as the template for sequencing. TCRdb keeps only in-frame clones here, not all; method: immunoSEQ multiplex PCR. Among 150,000 or so clones, approximately 70% were seen once, and the ten largest hold 9.5% to 12%. V trimming: 2 bases; J trimming: 6 bases; junction bases outside the gene matches: 6. This CDR3 region has 14 residues. Germline V CDR1 and CDR2: MGHRA, YSYEKL. With respect to this clone: Its target is unknown.

This material consisted of CD8+ T cells sorted from blood, taken at week 0. The sequence came from a human donor with alopecia areata. The rearrangement uses TRBV4-1 and TRBJ2-7, with 8 bases lining up with TRBD1. CDR3 protein: CASSQQDRAGEQYF. The CDR3 coding sequence is TGCGCCAGCAGCCAACAGGACAGGGCCGGCGAGCAGTACTTC.